The clone carrying this T cell receptor beta chain was recorded a few times. The authors ran a second PCR of about 7 to 11 cycles using a sample-barcoded 5' primer and a J-beta primer mix. Using its own MiXCR run on the 5' RACE reads, TCRdb lists one record per CDR3 protein. The profile covers roughly 1.7 million distinct CDR3 sequences, with approximately 32% appearing a single time and approximately 11% taken by the ten largest. Germline V lookup: CDR1 SNHLY, CDR2 FYNNEI. The CDR3 loop spans 15 amino acids. V gave up 1 base and J gave up 4 bases, with 13 bases separating them. This sample is drawn from a study of blood T cells in healthy people across ages.

Source material: blood. V and J are TRBV2 and TRBJ1-2; no clear D. This sequence was found in a woman in her 30s in good health. Here the CDR3 reads CASSEVGGLFYGYTF. The CDR3 DNA follows: TGTGCCAGCAGTGAAGTGGGCGGACTCTTCTATGGCTACACCTTC.